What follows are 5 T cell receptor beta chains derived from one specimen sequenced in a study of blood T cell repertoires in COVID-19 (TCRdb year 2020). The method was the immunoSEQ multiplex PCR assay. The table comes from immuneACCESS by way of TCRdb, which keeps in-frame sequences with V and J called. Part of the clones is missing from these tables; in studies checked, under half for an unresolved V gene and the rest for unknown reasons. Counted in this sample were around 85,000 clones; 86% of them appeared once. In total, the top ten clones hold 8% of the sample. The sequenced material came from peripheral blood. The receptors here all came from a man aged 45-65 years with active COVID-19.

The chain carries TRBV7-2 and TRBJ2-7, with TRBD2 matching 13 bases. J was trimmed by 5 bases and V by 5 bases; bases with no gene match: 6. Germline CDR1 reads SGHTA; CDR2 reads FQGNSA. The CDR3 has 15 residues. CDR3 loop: CASSPLAGGPDEQYF. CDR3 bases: TGTGCCAGCAGCCCACTAGCGGGAGGGCCGGACGAGCAGTACTTC.

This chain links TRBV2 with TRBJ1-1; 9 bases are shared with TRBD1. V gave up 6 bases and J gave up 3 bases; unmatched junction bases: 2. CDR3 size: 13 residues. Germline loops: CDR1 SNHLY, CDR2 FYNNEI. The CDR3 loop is CASRGDRDTEAFF. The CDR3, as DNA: TGTGCCAGCAGAGGGGACAGGGACACTGAAGCTTTCTTT.

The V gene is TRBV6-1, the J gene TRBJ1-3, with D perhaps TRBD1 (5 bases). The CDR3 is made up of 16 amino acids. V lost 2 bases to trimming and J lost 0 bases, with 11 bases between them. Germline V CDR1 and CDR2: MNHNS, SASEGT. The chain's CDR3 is CASSEFFRDSGNTIYF. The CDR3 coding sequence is TGTGCCAGCAGTGAATTTTTCAGGGACTCTGGAAACACCATATATTTT.

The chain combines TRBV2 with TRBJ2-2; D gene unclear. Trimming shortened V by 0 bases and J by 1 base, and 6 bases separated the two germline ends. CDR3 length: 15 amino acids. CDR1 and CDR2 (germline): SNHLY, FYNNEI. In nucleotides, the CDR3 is TGTGCCAGCAGTGAAGCGCGGCAGAACACCGGGGAGCTGTTTTTT. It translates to CASSEARQNTGELFF.

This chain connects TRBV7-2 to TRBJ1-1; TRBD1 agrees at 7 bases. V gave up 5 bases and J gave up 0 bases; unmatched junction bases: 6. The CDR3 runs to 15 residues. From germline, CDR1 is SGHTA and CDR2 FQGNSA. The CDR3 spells CASSLQGQLNTEAFF. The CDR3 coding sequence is TGTGCCAGCAGCCTACAGGGACAGTTGAACACTGAAGCTTTCTTT.